One and the same sample provided the 18 T cell receptor beta chains below, sequenced in a study of metastatic and nonmetastatic thyroid tumors. Each patient came to thyroid surgery without any prior treatment (of any kind). MiXCR reprocessed the PCR reads for TCRdb. The table records over 50,000 clones, roughly 29% of them present only once. Sequencing was carried out using blood. Receptor source: a female donor with papillary thyroid cancer or a benign thyroid nodule (not recorded which). Some clones in this sample may be carry-over from other donors' samples.

This clone was seen a handful of times. The chain joins TRBV4-1 to TRBJ2-7, with D possibly TRBD2 on 6 matching bases. CDR3 size: 14 residues. Germline lookup yields CDR1 MGHRA and CDR2 YSYEKL. Between the trimmed V and J ends, which lost 0 bases and 4 bases, there was a span of 10 bases. CDR3 sequence (DNA): TGCGCCAGCAGCCAAGAGTACGGGGGATACGAGCAGTACTTC. Residues: CASSQEYGGYEQYF.

The chain carries TRBV2 and TRBJ1-5; unclear D gene. V lost 6 bases, J lost 1 base, and 7 bases lay in between. The CDR3 is 13 residues long. Germline CDR1 reads SNHLY; CDR2 reads FYNNEI. CDR3 bases: TGTGCCAGCAGGGTGAAAAGCAATCAGCCCCAGCATTTT. Protein sequence: CASRVKSNQPQHF. Full variable domain (missing parts from reference TRBV2 and TRBJ1-5): EPEVTQTPSHQVTQMGQEVILRCVPISNHLYFYWYRQILGQKVEFLVSFYNNEISEKSEIFDDQFSVERPDGSNFTLKIRSTKLEDSAMYFCASRVKSNQPQHFGDGTRLSIL.

The genes are TRBV7-6 and TRBJ2-1, with 8 bases identical to TRBD2. The CDR3 loop spans 17 amino acids. CDR1 is SGHVS and CDR2 is FNYEAQ in the germline V gene. Trimming removed 5 bases from V and 7 bases from J; junction bases left unmatched: 16. The CDR3 DNA reads TGTGCCAGCAGCCCTTCTTTAGCGGGGAGAGGTTGGAATGAGCAGTTCTTC. Translating it yields CASSPSLAGRGWNEQFF.

This sequence joins TRBV2 and TRBJ2-7, with TRBD2 matching 11 bases. Trimming removed 6 bases from V and 5 bases from J; junction bases left unmatched: 9. The CDR3 is 15 residues long. The germline CDR1 and CDR2 sequences are SNHLY and FYNNEI. CDR3 DNA: TGTGCCAGCAGGTCCGGACTAGCGGGTTTTCACGAGCAGTACTTC. Translating it yields CASRSGLAGFHEQYF.

This clone occurred a few times. This chain links TRBV10-3 with TRBJ2-1; D might be TRBD1 (6 bases). CDR1 and CDR2 from the germline V gene are ENHRY and SYGVKD. The CDR3 runs to 12 residues. Deletions cut 3 bases from V and 10 bases from J, with 10 bases between. CDR3 sequence reads: CAISDPRGEQFF. Written as DNA, the CDR3 is TGTGCCATCAGTGACCCCAGGGGAGAGCAGTTCTTC.

In this sample, this clone turned up a few times. The gene calls are TRBV28 and TRBJ2-7, with TRBD1 identical over 10 bases. V shed 2 bases and J 6 bases; nucleotides not matched to a gene: 4. The germline gives CDR1 MDHEN, CDR2 SYDVKM. The CDR3 loop spans 14 amino acids. CDR3 DNA: TGTGCCAGCAGTTTAGGGACAGGGGATCGCGAGCAGTACTTC. The encoded protein is CASSLGTGDREQYF. Looking up the rest from reference TRBV28 and TRBJ2-7 gives the full variable domain: DVKVTQSSRYLVKRTGEKVFLECVQDMDHENMFWYRQDPGLGLRLIYFSYDVKMKEKGDIPEGYSVSREKKERFSLILESASTNQTSMYLCASSLGTGDREQYFGPGTRLTVT.

The chain combines TRBV28 with TRBJ1-2; no clear D gene. CDR3 length equals 15 residues. Trimming took 2 bases from V and 4 from J, leaving 14 bases between them. Per germline, CDR1 MDHEN and CDR2 SYDVKM. The CDR3 region has the DNA TGTGCCAGCAGTTTAGCGGCAGTAGCTAGCTATGGCTACACCTTC. It yields the protein CASSLAAVASYGYTF.

This clone showed up just a few times. The V gene is TRBV28, the J gene TRBJ1-1; D gene uncertain. There are 14 residues in the CDR3. Trimming left V 4 bases short and J 4 bases short, with 13 bases between. Germline V gene data show CDR1 as MDHEN and CDR2 as SYDVKM. CDR3 loop: CASSSSYPVTEAFF. CDR3 in DNA: TGTGCCAGCAGTTCGTCGTATCCGGTCACTGAAGCTTTCTTT.

The chain couples TRBV20-1 to TRBJ2-2; possibly TRBD2 for D (6 bases). Germline V gene data show CDR1 as DFQATT and CDR2 as SNEGSKA (reference sequence). The CDR3 consists of 16 residues. V was clipped by 1 base and J by 4 bases, with 16 bases between them. The CDR3, as DNA: TGCAGTGCTAGAGCCTCGGGACTCTTATCCACCGGGGAGCTGTTTTTT. Residues: CSARASGLLSTGELFF.

This clone occurred a few times. This chain uses TRBV7-9 with TRBJ2-5, with TRBD2 as a possible D gene (5 bases). The CDR3 contains 13 residues. Trimming removed 3 bases at V and 6 bases at J, with 11 bases between. CDR1 and CDR2 from the germline V gene are SEHNR and FQNEAQ (reference sequence). This CDR3 is CASSLVNGKTQYF. In DNA form, the CDR3 reads TGTGCCAGCAGCTTGGTGAACGGGAAGACCCAGTACTTC.

The chain recombines TRBV19 with TRBJ1-3, with 9 nucleotides matching TRBD1. The CDR3 loop spans 16 amino acids. The germline CDR1 and CDR2 sequences are LNHDA and SQIVND (reference sequence). Germline trimming cut 4 bases from V and 1 base from J; bases unmatched to any gene: 5. In DNA, the CDR3 is TGTGCCAGTAGTAGAACGGGACAGGGATCTGGAAACACCATATATTTT. Encoded protein: CASSRTGQGSGNTIYF.

The genes are TRBV12-3 or TRBV12-4 and TRBJ2-1; a weak D match, TRBD1 (5 bases). CDR3 size: 10 residues. V lost 4 bases to trimming and J lost 10 bases, with 5 bases between them. The DNA for the CDR3 is TGTGCCAGCAGTTGGGGCGAGCAGTTCTTC. Translating gives CASSWGEQFF.

The chain recombines TRBV7-8 with TRBJ1-2; D gene unclear. Germline values: CDR1 SGHVS, CDR2 FQNEAQ. The CDR3 is 14 amino acids. V was cut by 1 base and J by 4 bases, with 10 bases left in between. The CDR3 bases are TGTGCCAGCAGCTTAGGTGTGTCAGTCTATGGCTACACCTTC. Its translation is CASSLGVSVYGYTF. Using reference TRBV7-8 and TRBJ1-2 for the parts outside the CDR3, the full variable domain is GAGVSQSPRYKVAKRGQDVALRCDPISGHVSLFWYQQALGQGPEFLTYFQNEAQLDKSGLPSDRFFAERPEGSVSTLKIQRTQQEDSAVYLCASSLGVSVYGYTFGSGTRLTVV.

This clone was observed a handful of times. The chain is built from TRBV6-1 and TRBJ2-7; no reliable D call. The CDR3 length is 12 residues. The germline CDR1 and CDR2 sequences are MNHNS and SASEGT. Trimming stripped 8 bases from V and 6 bases from J, with 14 bases between. CDR3 DNA sequence: TGTGCCAGCGGGTTGAGAATGGGCGAGCAGTACTTC. This encodes CASGLRMGEQYF.

V usage is TRBV6-1 and J usage is TRBJ1-4; D not certain. Germline CDR1 and CDR2: MNHNS and SASEGT. V shed 4 bases and J shed 6 bases, with 9 bases lying between them. The CDR3 extends over 13 amino acids. The CDR3 is CASSGGADEKLFF. The DNA for the CDR3 is TGTGCCAGCAGTGGGGGTGCAGATGAAAAACTGTTTTTT.

This clone came up many times. V and J are TRBV15 and TRBJ2-1, with TRBD1 matching over 7 bases. Germline CDR1 and CDR2: LNHNV and YYDKDF (reference sequence). This CDR3 has 15 residues. The junction had 9 bases not matched to a gene; V was cut back by 6 bases and J by 4 bases. The CDR3 here is CATSTGQDLYNEQFF. The CDR3 nucleotides are TGTGCCACCAGTACCGGACAGGATTTATACAATGAGCAGTTCTTC.

This clone has a single count. This CDR3 reads CSARDAGTGELFF. The CDR3 DNA sequence: TGCAGTGCTAGAGATGCCGGGACCGGGGAGCTGTTTTTT. The chain carries TRBV20-1 and TRBJ2-2; no reliable D call. CDR3 size: 13 residues. V was clipped by 0 bases and J by 5 bases, with 7 bases between them. Germline V CDR1 and CDR2: DFQATT, SNEGSKA (reference sequence).

V and J are TRBV5-1 and TRBJ2-2, with 7 bases matching TRBD1. CDR1 is SGHRS, CDR2 YFSETQ, per germline. The CDR3 consists of 14 residues. J gave up 7 bases and V 0 bases, and 3 bases lay outside the gene matches. The CDR3 is CASSLGQGNGELFF. In nucleotides, the CDR3 is TGCGCCAGCAGCTTGGGACAGGGCAACGGGGAGCTGTTTTTT.